This T cell receptor (beta chain) appears in the sequencing data of a study of T cells in Graves' hyperthyroidism and ophthalmopathy. Ten or more counts support this clonotype. Between the trimmed V and J ends, which lost 2 bases and 2 bases, there was a span of 7 bases. This CDR3 has 12 residues. Germline V CDR1 and CDR2: DFQATT, SNEGSKA (reference sequence). From RNA transcripts, TCR beta CDR3 regions were amplified. TCR CDR3 underwent first-round RT-PCR with the HTBI primer set. TCRdb re-called the multiplex PCR reads through MiXCR, storing one row per CDR3 protein. The sample holds about 270,000 distinct CDR3 sequences; roughly 22% are singletons and the top ten take roughly 60%.

The receptor was isolated from a man aged 25 to 40 with Graves' ophthalmopathy. The sample comprised blood. This chain joins TRBV20-1 and TRBJ2-7; D is possibly TRBD2 (5 bases). This CDR3 is CSARTGTYEQYF. The CDR3 DNA reads TGCAGTGCTAGAACGGGGACCTACGAGCAGTACTTC.